This is a list of T cell receptor beta chains from one sample in a study of T cell changes during pregnancy in multiple sclerosis. Produced via immunoSEQ multiplex PCR; TCRdb's table is partial and in-frame only. The sample lists 57,000 or so clones, 75% to 95% occurring once. Sequences were derived from peripheral blood, sampled after pregnancy. The receptors come from a female donor in good health, enrolled as a control in a pregnancy study. CDR3s include the opening cysteine and the closing phenylalanine or tryptophan. D genes are given only for firm matches. Clone size is stated in some rows and not others, as once, few, many or a class when expanded.

>18|TRBJ2-1|TRBV7-3|TRBD2|-
CASSSFSGGPRSYNEQFF
TGTGCCAGCAGCTCTTTCAGCGGGGGCCCAAGGTCCTACAATGAGCAGTTCTTC
>16|TRBJ2-1|TRBV5-1|TRBD1|-
CASSLEGQGAVNEQFF
TGCGCCAGCAGCTTGGAAGGACAGGGGGCTGTGAATGAGCAGTTCTTC
>16|TRBJ2-7|TRBV7-2|TRBD1|-
CASSLSGTASSYEQYF
TGTGCCAGCAGCCTTTCCGGGACAGCGAGCTCCTACGAGCAGTACTTC
>13|TRBJ2-7|TRBV2|-|-
CASSSVGVYEQYF
TGTGCCAGCTCCTCGGTAGGGGTTTACGAGCAGTACTTC
>20|TRBJ2-3|TRBV5-1|TRBD2|-
CASSYALSGLAGGNTDTQYF
TGCGCCAGCAGCTATGCGCTCTCGGGACTAGCGGGAGGTAACACAGATACGCAGTATTTT
>12|TRBJ1-1|TRBV16|-|few
CASSPQQGTAFF
TGTGCCAGCAGCCCACAGCAGGGAACAGCTTTCTTT
>17|TRBJ2-1|TRBV11-3|-|-
CASSLESGEGPYNEQFF
TGTGCCAGCAGCTTAGAATCAGGGGAGGGGCCCTACAATGAGCAGTTCTTC
>15|TRBJ2-1|TRBV28|-|-
CASSLSGAPYNEQFF
TGTGCCAGCAGTTTATCCGGTGCCCCCTACAATGAGCAGTTCTTC
>14|TRBJ2-3|TRBV7-2|-|-
CASSFLRESDTQYF
TGTGCCAGCAGCTTCCTACGAGAATCAGATACGCAGTATTTT
>14|TRBJ2-5|TRBV7-2|-|-
CASSRGLSQETQYF
TGTGCCAGCAGCCGGGGACTTTCCCAAGAGACCCAGTACTTC
>15|TRBJ2-5|TRBV6-5|TRBD2|-
CASSYFLAAQETQYF
TGTGCCAGCAGTTACTTCCTAGCGGCACAAGAGACCCAGTACTTC
>15|TRBJ2-5|TRBV15|TRBD1|-
CATSRVRDRGKTQYF
TGTGCCACCAGCAGAGTTAGGGACAGGGGCAAGACCCAGTACTTC
>13|TRBJ2-7|TRBV19|TRBD1|-
CASSMDRGYEQYF
TGTGCCAGTAGTATGGACAGGGGGTACGAGCAGTACTTC
>15|TRBJ2-5|TRBV6-5|-|-
CASSYSPSDQETQYF
TGTGCCAGCAGTTACTCTCCTAGCGACCAAGAGACCCAGTACTTC
>15|TRBJ1-2|TRBV27|TRBD1|-
CASSLRGTGGSGYTF
TGTGCCAGCAGTTTACGGGGGACAGGGGGAAGTGGCTACACCTTC
>15|TRBJ2-2|TRBV4-1|-|-
CASSPQTVNTGELFF
TGCGCCAGCAGCCCGCAGACTGTGAACACCGGGGAGCTGTTTTTT
>17|TRBJ2-5|TRBV27|TRBD2|-
CASKTTGGSLQGETQYF
TGTGCCAGCAAAACGACCGGGGGGTCTCTTCAAGGAGAGACCCAGTACTTC
>16|TRBJ2-2|TRBV27|TRBD1|-
CASSLTGQGFTGELFF
TGTGCCAGCAGTTTAACTGGACAGGGGTTTACCGGGGAGCTGTTTTTT
>16|TRBJ2-7|TRBV27|TRBD1|-
CASSPARTGVVYEQYF
TGTGCCAGCAGTCCAGCCCGGACAGGCGTTGTTTACGAGCAGTACTTC
>15|TRBJ2-3|TRBV4-3|-|-
CASSQDLDSTDTQYF
TGCGCCAGCAGCCAAGATCTGGACTCTACAGATACGCAGTATTTT
>14|TRBJ1-5|TRBV19|-|-
CASSIERRGQPQHF
TGTGCCAGTAGTATAGAGAGAAGGGGCCAGCCCCAGCATTTT
>15|TRBJ2-3|TRBV6-5|TRBD2|-
CASSYMSSGRDTQYF
TGTGCCAGCAGTTACATGTCTAGCGGGAGGGATACGCAGTATTTT
>13|TRBJ1-1|TRBV7-9|TRBD1|-
CASSLEGGRGAFF
TGTGCCAGCAGCTTAGAGGGAGGCAGGGGGGCTTTCTTT
>17|TRBJ1-1|TRBV27|-|-
CASSLYYGTTKGTEAFF
TGTGCCAGCAGTTTATACTATGGGACAACGAAGGGCACTGAAGCTTTCTTT
>15|TRBJ2-2|TRBV27|TRBD2|-
CASSEGGANTGELFF
TGTGCCAGCAGCGAGGGAGGGGCGAACACCGGGGAGCTGTTTTTT
>15|TRBJ2-3|TRBV11-2|-|-
CASSPREMGTDTQYF
TGTGCCAGCAGCCCGAGGGAAATGGGCACAGATACGCAGTATTTT
>15|TRBJ1-5|TRBV10-3|-|-
CAISEMWGGNQPQHF
TGTGCCATCAGTGAAATGTGGGGAGGCAATCAGCCCCAGCATTTT
>18|TRBJ2-7|TRBV19|TRBD1|-
CASSWGQGAPAKVYEQYF
TGTGCCAGTTCCTGGGGACAGGGGGCTCCAGCAAAAGTCTACGAGCAGTACTTC
>9|TRBJ2-7|TRBV7-8|-|-
CASNGEQYF
TGTGCCAGCAACGGGGAGCAGTACTTC
>18|TRBJ1-2|TRBV18|TRBD1|few
CASSPTASRDRGLGGYTF
TGTGCCAGCTCACCGACCGCTAGTCGGGACAGGGGGCTCGGAGGCTACACCTTC
>13|TRBJ2-1|TRBV7-9|TRBD2|-
CASSRTSENEQFF
TGTGCCAGCAGCCGGACTAGCGAGAATGAGCAGTTCTTC
>14|TRBJ1-4|TRBV19|TRBD1|-
CASSIPGGDEKLFF
TGTGCCAGTAGTATCCCAGGGGGCGATGAAAAACTGTTTTTT
>17|TRBJ2-6|TRBV4-3|TRBD1|-
CASSQAGQGSGANVLTF
TGCGCCAGCAGCCAAGCGGGACAGGGCTCTGGGGCCAACGTCCTGACTTTC
>14|TRBJ2-7|TRBV13|-|-
CASSLFPAAYEQYF
TGTGCCAGCAGCTTATTCCCAGCGGCCTACGAGCAGTACTTC
>15|TRBJ2-7|TRBV27|-|-
CASPTLRGSSYEQYF
TGTGCCAGCCCAACCCTAAGGGGGAGCTCCTACGAGCAGTACTTC
>16|TRBJ1-1|TRBV10-3|TRBD1|-
CAISERSRGLSTEAFF
TGTGCCATCAGTGAGAGGAGTAGGGGGCTAAGTACTGAAGCTTTCTTT
>15|TRBJ1-5|TRBV6-5|-|-
CASSYTREYNQPQHF
TGTGCCAGCAGTTACACCAGGGAATACAATCAGCCCCAGCATTTT
>12|TRBJ2-1|TRBV2|-|-
CATEGSRAAQFF
TGTGCCACCGAGGGAAGTAGGGCTGCGCAGTTCTTC
>16|TRBJ2-7|TRBV7-9|TRBD2|-
CASTQRGAGETYEQYF
TGTGCCAGCACCCAACGCGGGGCGGGGGAGACCTACGAGCAGTACTTC
>16|TRBJ2-7|TRBV28|TRBD1|once
CASSSPDGTGAYEQYF
TGTGCCAGCAGTTCCCCCGACGGGACAGGGGCCTACGAGCAGTACTTC
>18|TRBJ1-4|TRBV4-2|-|-
CASSQDLRGGATNEKLFF
TGTGCCAGCAGCCAAGATCTAAGGGGCGGGGCAACTAATGAAAAACTGTTTTTT
>14|TRBJ2-7|TRBV6-1|-|once
CASSDSREPYEQYF
TGTGCCAGCAGTGATTCCCGCGAACCCTACGAGCAGTACTTC